The rows below give T cell receptor beta chains drawn from one sample of a study of identical twins. TCRdb passed the 5' RACE reads through MiXCR, listing each CDR3 protein once. The data hold about 530,000 distinct CDR3 sequences, with around 22% observed a single time. The sample was also linked to a second study, of yellow fever vaccine responses in identical twins.

Sequences were obtained from CD4+ T cells sorted from blood. Source of these receptors: a woman aged 18-29 years in good health. CDR3s include the opening cysteine and the closing phenylalanine or tryptophan. Each record gives: V gene, J gene, clone size, D gene, CDR3 protein, CDR3 DNA. A D gene is named only where the DNA matches it firmly. Clone size appears in some rows only: once, few, many, or a class for an expanded clone.

>TRBV5-1|TRBJ2-2|-|-
CASSLEAAVPGTGELFF
TGCGCCAGCAGCTTAGAGGCCGCGGTCCCGGGCACCGGGGAGCTGTTTTTT
>TRBV7-8|TRBJ2-3|few|-
CASTFRDTQYF
TGTGCCAGCACCTTCCGAGATACGCAGTATTTT
>TRBV20-1|TRBJ2-2|-|-
CSARDAGGRGTGELFF
TGCAGTGCTAGAGATGCCGGGGGGCGAGGAACCGGGGAGCTGTTTTTT
>TRBV7-9|TRBJ1-5|-|-
CASSLGNNQPQHF
TGTGCCAGCAGCTTGGGGAACAATCAGCCCCAGCATTTT
>TRBV9|TRBJ1-3|-|-
CASSTDPGNTIYF
TGTGCCAGCAGTACTGACCCCGGAAACACCATATATTTT
>TRBV29-1|TRBJ2-3|-|TRBD2
CSVEDRFLAGAVDTQYF
TGCAGCGTTGAAGATAGGTTCCTAGCGGGAGCAGTAGATACGCAGTATTTT
>TRBV10-3|TRBJ1-1|-|-
CAGHREKGSEAFF
TGTGCCGGTCACAGGGAAAAGGGGTCTGAAGCTTTCTTT
>TRBV11-2|TRBJ2-3|few|-
CASSLIPARDTQYF
TGTGCCAGCAGCTTAATCCCCGCGAGGGATACGCAGTATTTT
>TRBV3-1|TRBJ2-7|-|-
CASGTPGSEQYF
TGTGCCAGCGGAACTCCAGGGAGCGAGCAGTACTTC
>TRBV5-1|TRBJ2-1|few|TRBD1
CASRRLRDRGGDEQFF
TGCGCCAGCCGTAGGCTACGGGACAGGGGGGGCGATGAGCAGTTCTTC
>TRBV27|TRBJ1-1|-|-
CASSLLITGARVEHTEAFF
TGTGCCAGCAGTTTATTAATTACGGGGGCGAGGGTTGAGCACACTGAAGCTTTCTTT
>TRBV11-2|TRBJ2-1|many|TRBD1
CASSLGVLIGRGHTYNEQFF
TGTGCCAGCAGCTTAGGGGTTTTGATAGGCAGGGGGCATACCTACAATGAGCAGTTCTTC
>TRBV20-1|TRBJ2-3|few|TRBD2
CSARDLTSGVGDTQYF
TGCAGTGCTAGAGATCTCACTAGCGGAGTCGGGGATACGCAGTATTTT
>TRBV2|TRBJ2-1|-|TRBD1
CASRDRAVEQFF
TGTGCCAGCAGGGACAGGGCTGTAGAGCAGTTCTTC
>TRBV5-1|TRBJ2-1|-|-
CASSLAIRASESSYNEQFF
TGCGCCAGCAGCTTGGCGATTAGGGCTAGCGAAAGCTCCTACAATGAGCAGTTCTTC
>TRBV12-3/TRBV12-4|TRBJ2-1|-|-
CASSPLQQGNEQFF
TGTGCCAGCAGTCCTCTTCAACAGGGAAATGAGCAGTTCTTC
>TRBV7-6|TRBJ2-3|-|TRBD1
CASSLEIQGNTDTQYF
TGTGCCAGCAGCTTAGAAATACAGGGGAACACAGATACGCAGTATTTT